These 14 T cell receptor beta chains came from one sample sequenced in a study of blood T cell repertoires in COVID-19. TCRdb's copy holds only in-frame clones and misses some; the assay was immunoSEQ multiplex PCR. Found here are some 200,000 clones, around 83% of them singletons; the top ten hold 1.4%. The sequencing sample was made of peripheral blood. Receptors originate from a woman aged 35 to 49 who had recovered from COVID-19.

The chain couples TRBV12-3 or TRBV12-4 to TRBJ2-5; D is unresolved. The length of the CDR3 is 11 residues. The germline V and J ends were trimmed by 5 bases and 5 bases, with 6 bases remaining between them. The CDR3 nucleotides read TGTGCCAGCAGTATTTCGGAGACCCAGTACTTC. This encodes CASSISETQYF.

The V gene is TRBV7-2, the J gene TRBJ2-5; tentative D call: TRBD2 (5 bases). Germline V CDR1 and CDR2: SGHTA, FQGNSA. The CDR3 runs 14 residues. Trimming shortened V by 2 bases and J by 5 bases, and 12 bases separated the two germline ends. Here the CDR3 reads CASSLSGVQETQYF. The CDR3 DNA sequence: TGTGCCAGCAGCTTAAGCGGAGTACAGGAGACCCAGTACTTC.

The CDR3 here is CASSEDRTSNQPQHF. The DNA of the CDR3 is TGTGCCAGCAGTGAAGACAGAACGAGCAATCAGCCCCAGCATTTT. J is TRBJ1-5 and V is TRBV2; D uncertain. CDR1 and CDR2 (germline): SNHLY, FYNNEI. V was clipped by 1 base and J by 1 base, with 8 bases between them. This CDR3 spans 15 amino acids.

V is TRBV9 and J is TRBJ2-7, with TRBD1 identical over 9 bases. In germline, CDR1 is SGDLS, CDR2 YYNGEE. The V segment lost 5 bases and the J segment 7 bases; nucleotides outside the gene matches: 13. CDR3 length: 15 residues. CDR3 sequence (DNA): TGTGCCAGCAGTCCTACCGGGACAGGGTATGGGGAGCAGTACTTC. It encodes CASSPTGTGYGEQYF. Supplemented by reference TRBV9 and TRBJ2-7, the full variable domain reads DSGVTQTPKHLITATGQRVTLRCSPRSGDLSVYWYQQSLDQGLQFLIQYYNGEERAKGNILERFSAQQFPDLHSELNLSSLELGDSALYFCASSPTGTGYGEQYFGPGTRLTVT.

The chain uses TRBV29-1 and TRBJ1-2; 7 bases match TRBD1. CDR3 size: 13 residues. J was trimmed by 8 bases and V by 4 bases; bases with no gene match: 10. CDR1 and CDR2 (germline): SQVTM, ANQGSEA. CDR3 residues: CSVARQGKGGYTF. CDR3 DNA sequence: TGCAGCGTTGCAAGACAGGGAAAAGGGGGCTACACCTTC.

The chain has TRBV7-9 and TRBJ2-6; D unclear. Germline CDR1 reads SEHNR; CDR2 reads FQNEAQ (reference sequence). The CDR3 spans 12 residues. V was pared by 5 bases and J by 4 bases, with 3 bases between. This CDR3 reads CASSLGANVLTF. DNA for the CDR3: TGTGCCAGCAGCCTAGGGGCCAACGTCCTGACTTTC.

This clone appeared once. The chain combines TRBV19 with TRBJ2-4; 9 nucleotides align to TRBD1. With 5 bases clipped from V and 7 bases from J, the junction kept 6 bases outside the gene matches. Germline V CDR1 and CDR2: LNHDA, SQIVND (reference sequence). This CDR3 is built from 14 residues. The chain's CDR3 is CASSAGTGHNIQYF. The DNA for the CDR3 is TGTGCCAGTAGTGCCGGGACAGGGCATAACATTCAGTACTTC.

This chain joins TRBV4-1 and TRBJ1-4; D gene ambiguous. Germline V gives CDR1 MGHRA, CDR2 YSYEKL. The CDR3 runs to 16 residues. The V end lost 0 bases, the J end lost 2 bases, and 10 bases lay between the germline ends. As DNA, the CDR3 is TGCGCCAGCAGCCAAGATCACAGTCGGACTAATGAAAAACTGTTTTTT. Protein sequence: CASSQDHSRTNEKLFF.

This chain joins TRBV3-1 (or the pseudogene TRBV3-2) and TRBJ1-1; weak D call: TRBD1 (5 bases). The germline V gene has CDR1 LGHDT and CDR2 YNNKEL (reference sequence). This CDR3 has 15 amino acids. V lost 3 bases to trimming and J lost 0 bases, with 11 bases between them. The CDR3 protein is CASSQPGLMNTEAFF. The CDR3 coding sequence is TGTGCCAGCAGCCAGCCGGGACTGATGAACACTGAAGCTTTCTTT.

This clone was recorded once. The CDR3 DNA reads TGTGCCAGCAGCTTCACGGGACAGCTCAGGTCGGCAGGAAACACCATATATTTT. Its translation: CASSFTGQLRSAGNTIYF. V usage is TRBV5-4 and J usage is TRBJ1-3, with 7 bases fitting TRBD1. CDR3 length equals 18 residues. CDR1 SGHNT and CDR2 YYREEE come from the germline V gene (reference sequence). Trimming took 2 bases from V and 4 from J; bases not matched to a gene: 15. Drawing the rest from reference TRBV5-4 and TRBJ1-3, the complete variable domain is ETGVTQSPTHLIKTRGQQVTLRCSSQSGHNTVSWYQQALGQGPQFIFQYYREEENGRGNFPPRFSGLQFPNYSSELNVNALELDDSALYLCASSFTGQLRSAGNTIYFGEGSWLTVV.

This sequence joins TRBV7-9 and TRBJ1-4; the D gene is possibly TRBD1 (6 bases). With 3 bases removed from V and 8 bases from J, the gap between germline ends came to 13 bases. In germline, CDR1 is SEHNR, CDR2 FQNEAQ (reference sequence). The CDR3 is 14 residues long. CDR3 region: CASSFGGQTEKLFF. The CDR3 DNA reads TGTGCCAGCAGCTTCGGAGGACAGACCGAAAAACTGTTTTTT.

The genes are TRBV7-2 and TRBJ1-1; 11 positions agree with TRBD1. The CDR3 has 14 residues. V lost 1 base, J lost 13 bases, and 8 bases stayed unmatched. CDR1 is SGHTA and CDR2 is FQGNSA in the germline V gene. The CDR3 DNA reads TGTGCCAGCAGCTTAGGGGGACAGGGGGTGAGTGTTTTCTTT. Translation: CASSLGGQGVSVFF.

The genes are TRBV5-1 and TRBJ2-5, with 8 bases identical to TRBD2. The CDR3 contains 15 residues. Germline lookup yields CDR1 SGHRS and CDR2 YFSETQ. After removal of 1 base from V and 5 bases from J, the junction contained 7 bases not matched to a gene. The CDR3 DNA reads TGCGCCAGCAGCTTGCAGGGCCCGGGGGGGGAGACCCAGTACTTC. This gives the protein CASSLQGPGGETQYF.

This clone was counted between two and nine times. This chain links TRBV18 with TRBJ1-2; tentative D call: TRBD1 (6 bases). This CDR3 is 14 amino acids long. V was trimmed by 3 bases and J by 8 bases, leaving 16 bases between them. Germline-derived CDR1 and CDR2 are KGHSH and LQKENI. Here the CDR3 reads CASSPTQGSEGYTF. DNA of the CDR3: TGTGCCAGCTCACCCACACAGGGATCGGAAGGCTACACCTTC.